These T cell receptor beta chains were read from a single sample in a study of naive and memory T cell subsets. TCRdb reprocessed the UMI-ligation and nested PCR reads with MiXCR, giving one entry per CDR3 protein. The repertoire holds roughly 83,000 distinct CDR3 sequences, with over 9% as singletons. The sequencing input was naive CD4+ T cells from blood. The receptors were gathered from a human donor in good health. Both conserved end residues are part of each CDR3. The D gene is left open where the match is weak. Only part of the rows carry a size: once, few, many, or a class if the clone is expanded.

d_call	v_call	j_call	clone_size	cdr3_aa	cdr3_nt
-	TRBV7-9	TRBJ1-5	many	CASSSTGTPNQPQHF	TGTGCCAGCAGCTCTACCGGGACCCCAAATCAGCCCCAGCATTTT
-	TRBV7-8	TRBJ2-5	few	CASSPAWGPVQETQYF	TGTGCCAGCAGCCCGGCTTGGGGTCCCGTTCAAGAGACCCAGTACTTC
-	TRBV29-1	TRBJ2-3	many	CSVEPEPASTDTQYF	TGCAGCGTTGAGCCGGAGCCGGCGAGCACAGATACGCAGTATTTT
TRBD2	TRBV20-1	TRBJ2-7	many	CSARQTSGNYEQYF	TGCAGTGCTAGACAGACTAGCGGCAACTACGAGCAGTACTTC
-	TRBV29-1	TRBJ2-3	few	CSVEAAGAGDTQYF	TGCAGCGTTGAAGCCGCAGGGGCCGGAGATACGCAGTATTTT
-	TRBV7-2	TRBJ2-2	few	CASTANLGGELFF	TGTGCCAGTACGGCTAATTTGGGCGGGGAGCTGTTTTTT
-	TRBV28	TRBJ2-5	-	CASSLKQRQETQYF	TGTGCCAGCAGTTTGAAGCAGAGACAAGAGACCCAGTACTTC
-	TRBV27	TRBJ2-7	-	CASSLSNLFGDEQYF	TGTGCCAGCAGTTTATCGAACCTATTTGGGGACGAGCAGTACTTC
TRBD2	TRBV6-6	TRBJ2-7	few	CASSYSGGGTYEQYF	TGTGCCAGCAGTTACTCCGGCGGGGGGACCTACGAGCAGTACTTC
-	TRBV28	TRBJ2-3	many	CASRPGSTDTQYF	TGTGCCAGCCGACCGGGTAGCACAGATACGCAGTATTTT
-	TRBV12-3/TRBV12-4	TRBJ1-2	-	CASSLPGPGGYTF	TGTGCCAGCAGTTTACCAGGGCCGGGTGGCTACACCTTC
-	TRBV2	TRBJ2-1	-	CASSVRQQFF	TGTGCCAGCAGCGTGCGCCAGCAGTTCTTC
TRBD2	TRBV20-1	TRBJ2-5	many	CSARGGASGKEETQYF	TGCAGTGCTAGAGGCGGGGCTAGCGGGAAGGAAGAGACCCAGTACTTC
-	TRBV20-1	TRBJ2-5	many	CSARAGETQYF	TGCAGTGCTAGAGCCGGAGAGACCCAGTACTTC
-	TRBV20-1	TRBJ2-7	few	CSASNQRGAYEQYF	TGCAGTGCTAGCAACCAGAGGGGGGCCTACGAGCAGTACTTC
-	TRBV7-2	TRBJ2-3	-	CASRSVSTDTQYF	TGTGCCAGCCGTAGCGTGAGCACAGATACGCAGTATTTT
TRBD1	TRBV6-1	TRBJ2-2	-	CASRQGARTGELFF	TGTGCCAGCCGACAGGGGGCTCGCACCGGGGAGCTGTTTTTT
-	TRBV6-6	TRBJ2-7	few	CASSYQRSSYEQYF	TGTGCCAGCAGTTACCAGCGTTCGTCCTACGAGCAGTACTTC
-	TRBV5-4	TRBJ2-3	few	CASSLGGPSARTDTQYF	TGTGCCAGCAGCTTGGGGGGGCCTAGCGCCCGCACAGATACGCAGTATTTT
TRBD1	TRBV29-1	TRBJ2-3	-	CSGKGQGLTDTQYF	TGCAGCGGGAAGGGACAGGGCCTCACAGATACGCAGTATTTT
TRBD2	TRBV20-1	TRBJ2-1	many	CSASLRGGYYNEQFF	TGCAGTGCTAGCCTACGGGGGGGCTATTACAATGAGCAGTTCTTC
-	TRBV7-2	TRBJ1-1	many	CASSLVGNTEAFF	TGTGCCAGCAGCTTAGTTGGGAACACTGAAGCTTTCTTT
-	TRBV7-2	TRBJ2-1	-	CASSSYGANEQFF	TGTGCCAGCAGCTCATATGGGGCCAATGAGCAGTTCTTC
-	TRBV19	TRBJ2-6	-	CASSRRTGTSGANVLTF	TGTGCCAGTAGTAGACGAACAGGAACCTCTGGGGCCAACGTCCTGACTTTC
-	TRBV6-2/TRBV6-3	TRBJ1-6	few	CASSYDRRNSPLHF	TGTGCCAGCAGTTACGACAGGAGGAATTCACCCCTCCACTTT
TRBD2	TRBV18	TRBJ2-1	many	CASSPAGLAGGNEQFF	TGTGCCAGCTCACCCGCGGGACTAGCGGGGGGCAATGAGCAGTTCTTC
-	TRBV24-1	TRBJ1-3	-	CATSDSRSSGGNTIYF	TGTGCCACCAGTGATTCGAGGAGCTCGGGAGGAAACACCATATATTTT
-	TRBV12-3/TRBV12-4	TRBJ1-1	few	CASSTRPGTKAFF	TGTGCCAGCAGTACCCGACCGGGAACCAAAGCTTTCTTT
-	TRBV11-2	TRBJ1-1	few	CASSLNAEAFF	TGTGCCAGCAGCTTAAACGCTGAAGCTTTCTTT
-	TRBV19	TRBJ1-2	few	CASTWDTKEDGYTF	TGTGCCAGTACCTGGGACACAAAAGAGGATGGCTACACCTTC
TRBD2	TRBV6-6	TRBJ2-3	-	CASSSGLAGGADTQYF	TGTGCCAGCAGTTCCGGGCTAGCGGGAGGGGCAGATACGCAGTATTTT
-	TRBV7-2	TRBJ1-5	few	CASSLGGGDYQPQHF	TGTGCCAGCAGCTTAGGAGGGGGAGATTATCAGCCCCAGCATTTT
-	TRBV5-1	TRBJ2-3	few	CASSPFQPDTQYF	TGCGCCAGCAGCCCCTTCCAGCCAGATACGCAGTATTTT
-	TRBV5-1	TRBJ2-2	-	CASSFSGSNTGELFF	TGCGCCAGCAGCTTTAGCGGTTCGAACACCGGGGAGCTGTTTTTT
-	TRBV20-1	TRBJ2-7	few	CSASAGFHEQYF	TGCAGTGCTAGTGCAGGCTTCCACGAGCAGTACTTC
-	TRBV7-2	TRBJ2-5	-	CASSFGGHEETQYF	TGTGCCAGCAGCTTCGGGGGGCACGAAGAGACCCAGTACTTC
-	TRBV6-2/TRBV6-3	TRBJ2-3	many	CASREGGPADTQYF	TGTGCCAGCAGGGAAGGGGGGCCGGCAGATACGCAGTATTTT
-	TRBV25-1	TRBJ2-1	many	CASSLGQTWNEQFF	TGTGCCAGCAGTCTAGGACAGACTTGGAATGAGCAGTTCTTC
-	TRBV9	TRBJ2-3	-	CASSVAGDRTDTQYF	TGTGCCAGCAGCGTAGCAGGGGATCGCACAGATACGCAGTATTTT
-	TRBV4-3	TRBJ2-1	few	CASSRTSTGEQFF	TGCGCCAGCAGCCGCACTAGCACAGGGGAGCAGTTCTTC
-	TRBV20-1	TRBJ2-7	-	CSARRRSYEQYF	TGCAGTGCTAGAAGGAGGTCCTACGAGCAGTACTTC
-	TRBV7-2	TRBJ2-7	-	CASSRDRPASYEQYF	TGTGCCAGCAGCCGCGACAGGCCCGCCTCCTACGAGCAGTACTTC
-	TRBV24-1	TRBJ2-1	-	CATSDPSGQIGYNEQFF	TGTGCCACCAGTGATCCTTCGGGGCAAATTGGATACAATGAGCAGTTCTTC
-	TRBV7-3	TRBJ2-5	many	CASSLKAARREETQYF	TGTGCCAGCAGCTTAAAGGCGGCTAGGAGGGAAGAAACCCAGTACTTC
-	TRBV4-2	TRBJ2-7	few	CASSRGIASYEQYF	TGTGCCAGCAGCCGAGGTATTGCCTCCTACGAGCAGTACTTC
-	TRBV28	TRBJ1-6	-	CASSPVHYPLHF	TGTGCCAGCAGCCCGGTTCATTATCCCCTCCACTTT
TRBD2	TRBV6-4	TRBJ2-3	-	CASSRLAGEHTSTDTQYF	TGTGCCAGCAGCAGACTAGCGGGGGAACACACTAGCACAGATACGCAGTATTTT
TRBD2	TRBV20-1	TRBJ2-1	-	CSARYGREKLNEQFF	TGCAGTGCTCGCTACGGGCGGGAGAAACTCAATGAGCAGTTCTTC